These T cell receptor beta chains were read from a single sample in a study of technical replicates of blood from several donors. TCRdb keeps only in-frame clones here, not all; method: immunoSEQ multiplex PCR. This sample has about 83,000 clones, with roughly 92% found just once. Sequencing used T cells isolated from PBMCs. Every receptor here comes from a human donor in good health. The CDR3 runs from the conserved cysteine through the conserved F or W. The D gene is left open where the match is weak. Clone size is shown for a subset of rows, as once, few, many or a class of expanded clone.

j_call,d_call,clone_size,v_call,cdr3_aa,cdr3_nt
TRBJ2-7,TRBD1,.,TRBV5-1,CASSSGTGGYEQYF,TGCGCCAGCAGCTCCGGGACAGGCGGGTACGAGCAGTACTTC
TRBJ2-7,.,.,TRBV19,CASSMDRRYEQYF,TGTGCCAGTAGTATGGACAGACGCTACGAGCAGTACTTC
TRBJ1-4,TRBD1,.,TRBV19,CASSPTTGVGEKLFF,TGTGCCAGTAGTCCGACGACAGGGGTCGGGGAAAAACTGTTTTTT
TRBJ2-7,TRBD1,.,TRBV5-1,CASRGTGTGGRSSYEQYF,TGCGCCAGCAGGGGAACCGGGACAGGGGGCAGGAGCTCCTACGAGCAGTACTTC
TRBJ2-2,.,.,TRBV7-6,CASSSDTEVGELFF,TGTGCCAGCAGCTCGGACACTGAGGTCGGGGAGCTGTTTTTT
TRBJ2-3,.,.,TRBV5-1,CASSFIGQYNTDTQYF,TGCGCCAGCAGCTTCATCGGACAGTATAACACAGATACGCAGTATTTT
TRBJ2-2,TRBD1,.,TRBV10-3,CAITPSGGGGELFF,TGTGCCATCACACCATCAGGGGGTGGCGGGGAGCTGTTTTTT
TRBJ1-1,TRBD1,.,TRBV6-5,CASSFTGAQNTEAFF,TGTGCCAGCAGTTTCACAGGGGCCCAGAACACTGAAGCTTTCTTT
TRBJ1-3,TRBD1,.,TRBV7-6,CASSSGQGAIGNTIYF,TGTGCCAGCAGCTCCGGACAGGGGGCGATAGGAAACACCATATATTTT
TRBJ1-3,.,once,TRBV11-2,CASSLDGGSGNTIYF,TGTGCCAGCAGCTTAGACGGGGGATCTGGAAACACCATATATTTT
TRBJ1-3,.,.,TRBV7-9,CASSFLRGGNTIYF,TGTGCCAGCAGCTTTCTCAGGGGTGGAAACACCATATATTTT
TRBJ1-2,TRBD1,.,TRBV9,CASSGDRGVTYGYTF,TGTGCCAGCAGCGGCGACAGGGGTGTTACCTATGGCTACACCTTC
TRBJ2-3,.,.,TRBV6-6,CASSSGDTQYF,TGTGCCAGCAGTTCCGGGGATACGCAGTATTTT
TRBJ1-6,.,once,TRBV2,CASSLRGSSYNSPLHF,TGTGCCAGCAGTCTCCGAGGAAGCTCCTATAATTCACCCCTCCACTTT
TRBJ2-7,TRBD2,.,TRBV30,CAWSLRTSGSSYEQYF,TGTGCCTGGAGTTTACGCACTAGCGGTAGCTCCTACGAGCAGTACTTC
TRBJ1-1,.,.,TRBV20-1,CSASGNTEAFF,TGCAGTGCTAGCGGGAACACTGAAGCTTTCTTT
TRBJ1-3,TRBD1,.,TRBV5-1,CASSDRDRGGNTIYF,TGCGCCAGCAGCGACCGGGACAGGGGAGGAAACACCATATATTTT
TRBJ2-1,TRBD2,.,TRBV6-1,CASSETSGRPVAYNEQFF,TGTGCCAGCAGTGAAACTAGCGGGAGGCCGGTGGCCTACAATGAGCAGTTCTTC
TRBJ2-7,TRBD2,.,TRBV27,CASSSEGSGSYYEQYF,TGTGCCAGCAGTTCTGAGGGCAGCGGGAGCTACTACGAGCAGTACTTC
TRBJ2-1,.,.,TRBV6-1,CASSANRYNEQFF,TGTGCCAGCAGTGCCAACAGGTACAATGAGCAGTTCTTC
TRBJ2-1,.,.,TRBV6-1,CASSAEKSSYNEQFF,TGTGCCAGCAGTGCCGAGAAAAGCTCCTACAATGAGCAGTTCTTC
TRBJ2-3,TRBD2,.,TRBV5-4,CASSLGAGGPTDTQYF,TGTGCCAGCAGCTTGGGAGCGGGAGGGCCCACAGATACGCAGTATTTT
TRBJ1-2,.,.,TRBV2,CASKAGWPNYGYTF,TGTGCCAGCAAAGCCGGGTGGCCTAACTATGGCTACACCTTC
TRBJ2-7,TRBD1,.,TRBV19,CASSITGGLSEQYF,TGTGCCAGTAGTATTACAGGGGGCCTAAGTGAGCAGTACTTC
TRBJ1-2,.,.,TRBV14,CASSQGLQGPIGYGYTF,TGTGCCAGCAGCCAAGGATTACAGGGTCCTATAGGTTATGGCTACACCTTC
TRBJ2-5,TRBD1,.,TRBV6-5,CASSTGTGRRETQYF,TGTGCCAGCAGTACCGGGACAGGGAGGCGAGAGACCCAGTACTTC
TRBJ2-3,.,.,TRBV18,CASSARTDSTDTQYF,TGTGCCAGCTCCGCCCGGACAGACAGCACAGATACGCAGTATTTT
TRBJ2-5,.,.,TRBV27,CASSFGGKETQYF,TGTGCCAGCAGTTTTGGAGGGAAAGAGACCCAGTACTTC
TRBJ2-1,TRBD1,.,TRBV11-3,CASSSTGIEQFF,TGTGCCAGCAGCTCGACAGGGATTGAGCAGTTCTTC
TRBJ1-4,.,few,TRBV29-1,CSVRLNLQGVGEKLFF,TGCAGCGTACGGCTTAACTTACAGGGAGTGGGAGAAAAACTGTTTTTT
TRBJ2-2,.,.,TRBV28,CASSLTGLATGELFF,TGTGCCAGCAGTTTAACGGGGCTAGCGACGGGGGAGCTGTTTTTT
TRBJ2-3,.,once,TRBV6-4,CASSSDSTDTQYF,TGTGCCAGCAGTAGCGACTCCACAGATACGCAGTATTTT
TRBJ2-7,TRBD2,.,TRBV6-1,CASSAASGNIYEQYF,TGTGCCAGCAGTGCGGCTAGCGGGAATATCTACGAGCAGTACTTC
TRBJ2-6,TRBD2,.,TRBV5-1,CASSREAGTSGANVLTF,TGCGCCAGCAGCCGGGAGGCAGGTACCTCTGGGGCCAACGTCCTGACTTTC
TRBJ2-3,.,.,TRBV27,CASRRDSGLHTDTQYF,TGTGCCAGCAGGAGAGACAGCGGACTACACACAGATACGCAGTATTTT
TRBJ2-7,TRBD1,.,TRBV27,CASSTGTGFYEQYF,TGTGCCAGCAGTACCGGGACAGGGTTCTACGAGCAGTACTTC
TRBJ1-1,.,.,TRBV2,CASSIQGLRNTEAFF,TGTGCCAGCAGTATTCAGGGATTGAGGAACACTGAAGCTTTCTTT
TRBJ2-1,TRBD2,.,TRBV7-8,CASSLGGDLPGNEQFF,TGTGCCAGCAGCTTGGGGGGGGACCTCCCTGGCAATGAGCAGTTCTTC
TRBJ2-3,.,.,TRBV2,CASSRYTSTDTQYF,TGTGCCAGCAGTCGATACACAAGCACAGATACGCAGTATTTT
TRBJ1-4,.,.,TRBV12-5,CASAGTNEKLFF,TGTGCTAGTGCGGGGACTAATGAAAAACTGTTTTTT
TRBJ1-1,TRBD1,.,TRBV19,CASSTGGRNTEAFF,TGTGCCAGTAGTACAGGGGGCAGGAACACTGAAGCTTTCTTT
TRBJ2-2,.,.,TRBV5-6,CASSGGGANTGELFF,TGTGCCAGCAGCGGAGGGGGCGCGAATACCGGGGAGCTGTTTTTT
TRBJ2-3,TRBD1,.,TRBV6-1,CASRKGQGKTDTQYF,TGTGCCAGCAGAAAGGGACAGGGGAAGACAGATACGCAGTATTTT
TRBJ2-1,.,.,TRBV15,CATSRLLGREQFF,TGTGCCACCAGCAGACTCCTGGGGAGGGAGCAGTTCTTC
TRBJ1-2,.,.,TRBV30,CAWRIPGTAGYTF,TGTGCCTGGAGAATACCCGGAACAGCTGGCTACACCTTC
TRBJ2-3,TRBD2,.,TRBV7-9,CASSRTGGAVDTQYF,TGTGCCAGCAGTCGGACCGGGGGGGCAGTAGATACGCAGTATTTT
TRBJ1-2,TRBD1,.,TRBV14,CASSQTGGVYGYTF,TGTGCCAGCAGCCAAACAGGGGGCGTCTATGGCTACACCTTC
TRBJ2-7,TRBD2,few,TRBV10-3,CAITSGLAGKDYEQYF,TGTGCCATCACCTCGGGACTAGCGGGAAAGGACTACGAGCAGTACTTC
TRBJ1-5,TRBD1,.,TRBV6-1,CASSRGTGGNQPQHF,TGTGCCAGCAGCCGAGGGACAGGGGGCAATCAGCCCCAGCATTTT